This TCR beta chain was recorded in a study of T cells in Graves' hyperthyroidism and ophthalmopathy. Study-level information: Prior to any treatment, at the point of initial diagnosis, peripheral blood was collected.

Those patients with uncontrolled infection, other autoimmune disease, pregnancy or lactation were excluded. Study-level findings and limits: Among clonotypes expanded in thyroid above 0.001, most were also found in blood. A 13 V-J model separated ophthalmopathy from stable hyperthyroidism.

The investigators amplified TCR beta CDR3 regions from RNA transcripts. The HTBI primer set served for first-round RT-PCR of the TCR CDR3. MiXCR was run by TCRdb on the multiplex PCR reads, yielding one entry per CDR3 protein. The sample records approximately 560,000 distinct CDR3 sequences, about a sixth being singletons. Concerning this clonotype itself: Its matching antigen is unknown.

Germline CDR1 LNHDA, CDR2 SQIVND (reference sequence). The CDR3 is 14 amino acids. V dropped 8 bases and J dropped 4; count of bases not matched to a gene: 8. The source material was blood. V usage is TRBV19 and J usage is TRBJ2-1; 7 bases align to TRBD2. The sequence came from a woman aged 30 to 39 with Graves' hyperthyroidism. The CDR3 here is CASQEASGYNEQFF. DNA of the CDR3: TGTGCCAGTCAAGAAGCTAGCGGTTACAATGAGCAGTTCTTC.